One T cell receptor (beta chain) is described in this entry. Its antigen remains unknown. Each replicate PCR on the sorted subsets used 200 ng DNA (roughly 32,000 T cell genomes). Sequencing was performed with immunoSEQ multiplex PCR; in TCRdb, only in-frame clones are kept and a portion is missing. Of around 2,000,000 clones listed, just over 90% were seen once; the top ten hold about 1.8%. The sample comes from a study of shared clonotypes between healthy human individuals. Study summary: CD4 naive and memory got three plates each, CD8 naive two, CD8 memory one.

Study-wide points: The sampled material consisted only of blood, and tissue repertoires are likely to differ. As a rule, naive subsets had a larger estimated richness than memory subsets.

Terminally differentiated effector memory CD45RA+ cells were excluded by CCR7 positive selection of CD45RO-negative cells. Sequencing was done on a sample of naive CD8+ T cells from PBMCs. The receptor comes from a young man in good health. Some clones in this sample may be carry-over from other donors' samples.

CDR3 DNA: TGTGCCAGCAGCCCGGCCACTAGCGGCCGTAACAATGAGCAGTTCTTC. Residues: CASSPATSGRNNEQFF. The rearrangement uses TRBV7-6 and TRBJ2-1; 8 bases fit TRBD2. Germline CDR1 reads SGHVS; CDR2 reads FNYEAQ. The CDR3 is 16 amino acids. J was trimmed by 5 bases and V by 5 bases; bases with no gene match: 11.